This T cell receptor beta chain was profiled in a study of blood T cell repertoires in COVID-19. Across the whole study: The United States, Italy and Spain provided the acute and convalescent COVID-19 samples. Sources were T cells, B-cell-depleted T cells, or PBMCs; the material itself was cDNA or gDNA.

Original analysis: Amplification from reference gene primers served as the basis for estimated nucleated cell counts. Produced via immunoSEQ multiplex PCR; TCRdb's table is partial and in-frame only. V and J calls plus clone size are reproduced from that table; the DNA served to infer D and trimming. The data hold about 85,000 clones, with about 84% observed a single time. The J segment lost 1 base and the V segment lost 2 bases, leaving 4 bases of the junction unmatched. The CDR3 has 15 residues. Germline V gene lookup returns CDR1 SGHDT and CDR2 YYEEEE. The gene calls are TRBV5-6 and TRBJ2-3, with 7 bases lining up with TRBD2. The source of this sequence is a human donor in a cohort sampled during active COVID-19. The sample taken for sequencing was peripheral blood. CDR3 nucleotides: TGTGCCAGCAGCTTTCGGCTAGCGGGCACAGATACGCAGTATTTT. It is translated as CASSFRLAGTDTQYF.